These 20 T cell receptor beta chains share one sample of origin, sequenced in a study of blood T cells in healthy people across ages. Alongside a J-beta primer mix, a sample-barcoded 5' primer served in a second PCR lasting 7 to 11 cycles. One entry per CDR3 protein results from TCRdb running MiXCR on the 5' RACE reads. The data contain around 1,900,000 distinct CDR3 sequences, 39% of them singletons. The specimen sequenced was blood. These receptors were collected from a human donor in good health.

The rearrangement joins TRBV21-1 to TRBJ1-5. TRBV21-1 is labeled a pseudogene. The CDR3 totals 22 residues. The CDR3 bases are TGTGCCAGCAGCATGAGTTACCGCAACCCAGGTAGAAAGGTGGAGGCCGATCAGCCCCAGCATTTT. Encoded protein: CASSMSYRNPGRKVEADQPQHF.

This clonotype was observed a few times. V usage is TRBV30 and J usage is TRBJ2-5, with D possibly being TRBD2 (5 bases). Germline V gene sequence: CDR1 GTSNPN, CDR2 SVGIG (reference sequence). This CDR3 is built from 14 residues. V was pared by 6 bases and J by 5 bases, with 19 bases between. The CDR3, as DNA: TGTGCCTGTCTCGCCAGGTTGGGCGGGGAGACCCAGTACTTC. This codes for CACLARLGGETQYF.

This clonotype occurred once. V gene TRBV4-1 combines with J gene TRBJ1-5; 9 positions agree with TRBD1. The junction had 10 bases not matched to a gene; V was cut back by 1 base and J by 6 bases. Germline CDR1 and CDR2: MGHRA and YSYEKL. The CDR3 totals 17 residues. CDR3: CASSQVTGQGRSQPQHF. DNA for the CDR3: TGCGCCAGCAGCCAAGTTACCGGACAGGGGAGAAGTCAGCCCCAGCATTTT.

Remarks on this clonotype: The junction shows a germline mismatch at one end, possibly a read error. The J gene is TRBJ2-5, the V gene TRBV5-1; D not certain. The CDR3 is 14 amino acids. Looked up from germline, CDR1 is SGHRS and CDR2 is YFSETQ. For the CDR3, the DNA is TGCGCCAGTAGCTGGGCCGGAAACCAAGAGACCCAGTACTTC. Amino acid sequence: CASSWAGNQETQYF. Full variable domain (missing parts from reference TRBV5-1 and TRBJ2-5): KAGVTQTPRYLIKTRGQQVTLSCSPISGHRSVSWYQQTPGQGLQFLFEYFSETQRNKGNFPGRFSGRQFSNSRSEMNVSTLELGDSALYLCASSWAGNQETQYFGPGTRLLVL.

This clonotype was observed at least ten times. This chain uses TRBV7-8 with TRBJ1-4; the D gene is possibly TRBD1 (5 bases). This CDR3 comprises 14 residues. The V gene lost 4 bases and the J gene lost 10 bases, with 16 bases spanning the gap. CDR1 is SGHVS, CDR2 FQNEAQ, per germline. The CDR3 spells CASSYSGTQAKLFF. Here the CDR3 DNA reads TGTGCCAGCAGCTACTCCGGGACCCAGGCAAAACTGTTTTTT.

This clonotype was counted only a few times. The chain has TRBV27 and TRBJ2-1; TRBD2 matches 7 bases. This CDR3 spans 15 amino acids. Germline V gives CDR1 MNHEY, CDR2 SMNVEV (reference sequence). V dropped 1 base and J dropped 7; count of bases not matched to a gene: 7. CDR3 loop: CASSLLWSGKNEQFF. CDR3 sequence (DNA): TGTGCCAGCAGTTTATTGTGGAGCGGGAAGAATGAGCAGTTCTTC.

The gene calls are TRBV10-3 and TRBJ1-1; D is unresolved. V lost 5 bases, J lost 1 base, and 11 bases lay in between. The germline CDR1 and CDR2 sequences are ENHRY and SYGVKD. This CDR3 contains 14 residues. The CDR3 loop is CAISRTGRNTEAFF. The CDR3 nucleotides are TGTGCCATCAGTCGGACCGGGAGGAACACTGAAGCTTTCTTT.

The rearrangement uses TRBV13 and TRBJ2-2, with D possibly matching TRBD2 (5 bases). CDR1 PRHDT and CDR2 FYEKMQ come from the germline V gene (reference sequence). This CDR3 is built from 15 residues. The V end was cut by 6 bases, the J end by 0 bases, with 11 bases between. CDR3 sequence: CASSVGVANTGELFF. The CDR3 nucleotides are TGTGCCAGCAGTGTCGGGGTAGCGAACACCGGGGAGCTGTTTTTT.

The CDR3 here is CASSQSQNPTDTQYF. DNA for the CDR3: TGCGCCAGCAGCCAATCGCAGAATCCTACAGATACGCAGTATTTT. This chain joins TRBV4-3 and TRBJ2-3; no clear D gene. Germline values: CDR1 LGHNA, CDR2 YSLEER. Between the trimmed V and J ends, which lost 2 bases and 3 bases, there was a span of 12 bases. The CDR3 is made up of 15 amino acids.

This clonotype was found once. V is TRBV5-6 and J is TRBJ2-3; D might be TRBD1 (5 bases). V gave up 3 bases and J gave up 3 bases, with 11 bases separating them. The germline gives CDR1 SGHDT, CDR2 YYEEEE. The CDR3 runs 14 residues. This CDR3 reads CASSYDGATDTQYF. CDR3 nucleotide sequence: TGTGCCAGCAGCTATGATGGGGCGACAGATACGCAGTATTTT.

This clonotype was found a few times. This chain links TRBV7-8 with TRBJ1-4; unclear D gene. This CDR3 comprises 14 residues. V lost 5 bases, J lost 8 bases, and 15 bases lay in between. CDR1 and CDR2 (germline): SGHVS, FQNEAQ. CDR3 DNA: TGTGCCAGCAGCCCCCCGAAAGCGGAAGAAAAACTGTTTTTT. This sequence encodes CASSPPKAEEKLFF.

The V call is TRBV27, the J call TRBJ2-1, with D perhaps TRBD1 or TRBD2 (5 bases each). This CDR3 comprises 13 residues. Germline V CDR1 and CDR2: MNHEY, SMNVEV (reference sequence). The V end lost 7 bases, the J end lost 9 bases, and 16 bases lay between the germline ends. The CDR3 DNA sequence: TGTGCCAGCAAGAGGGACCCCTTTGCTGAGCAGTTCTTC. It translates to CASKRDPFAEQFF.

The chain recombines TRBV21-1 with TRBJ1-2. TRBV21-1 has pseudogene status. This CDR3 comprises 15 residues. CDR3 DNA sequence: TGTGCCAGCACCATAGCGAGGGCCCGCGGCTATGGCTACACCTTC. Translating it yields CASTIARARGYGYTF.

V usage is TRBV7-9 and J usage is TRBJ2-3; possibly TRBD2 for D (6 bases). The germline CDR1 and CDR2 sequences are SEHNR and FQNEAQ (reference sequence). The V and J ends lost 8 bases and 1 base respectively, with 22 bases between them. The CDR3 loop spans 17 amino acids. DNA for the CDR3: TGTGCCAGCCAGGGTGCGGGGCCGGGCCGCGGCACAGATACGCAGTATTTT. It encodes CASQGAGPGRGTDTQYF.

The rearrangement joins TRBV28 to TRBJ1-1; no definite D call. The CDR3 runs 16 residues. The V gene's germline CDR1 is MDHEN and CDR2 SYDVKM. V lost 4 bases and J 1 base, leaving 16 bases between the germline ends. The chain's CDR3 is CASSYQGFSRNTEAFF. The CDR3 DNA reads as TGTGCCAGCAGTTACCAAGGGTTTAGTAGGAACACTGAAGCTTTCTTT.

Remarks on this clonotype: One junction end does not reproduce the germline sequence, and a read error may be involved. The chain carries TRBV20-1 and TRBJ2-1; the match to TRBD1 covers 11 bases. From germline, CDR1 is DFQATT and CDR2 SNEGSKA (reference sequence). The CDR3 sequence is 14 residues long. The CDR3 here is CSARPGTGGEEQDF. In nucleotides, the CDR3 is TGCAGTGCTAGACCTGGGACAGGGGGAGAGGAGCAGGACTTC.

The V and J genes are TRBV12-3 or TRBV12-4 and TRBJ2-5; perhaps TRBD1 as D (6 bases). The end of the DNA aligns better with TRBJ2-7, so the J call may be wrong. The CDR3 length is 13 residues. DNA for the CDR3: TGTGCCAGCAGATCCGGACAGACCTGCGAGCAGTACTTC. As protein: CASRSGQTCEQYF.

The chain is built from TRBV9 and TRBJ2-1; a possible D gene is TRBD1 (5 bases). The germline V and J ends were trimmed by 2 bases and 5 bases, with 14 bases remaining between them. CDR3 size: 15 residues. Germline CDR1 reads SGDLS; CDR2 reads YYNGEE. CDR3 DNA: TGTGCCAGCAGCGTGGAGAGGACACCTCACAATGAGCAGTTCTTC. It specifies CASSVERTPHNEQFF.

V and J are TRBV11-2 and TRBJ2-5; 8 bases line up with TRBD1. This CDR3 has 16 amino acids. Trimming took 1 base from V and 5 from J; bases not matched to a gene: 9. From germline, CDR1 is SGHAT and CDR2 FQNNGV. The CDR3: CASSLGQGTTGETQYF. CDR3 nucleotide sequence: TGTGCCAGCAGCTTAGGACAGGGGACGACTGGGGAGACCCAGTACTTC.

V usage is TRBV10-3 and J usage is TRBJ1-3; TRBD1 aligns across 8 bases. The junction had 13 bases not matched to a gene; V was cut back by 0 bases and J by 0 bases. Germline CDR1 is ENHRY and CDR2 is SYGVKD. This CDR3 is built from 20 residues. CDR3 nucleotide sequence: TGTGCCATCAGTGAGTCAAGGACAGGGCTACAAACCTCCTCTGGAAACACCATATATTTT. Its protein is CAISESRTGLQTSSGNTIYF.